The entry below gives a single T cell receptor beta chain sequence along with its context. As yet, its antigen is unknown. CDR1 and CDR2 from the germline V gene are MNHEY and SVGAGI. Deletions cut 0 bases from V and 0 bases from J, with 14 bases between. This CDR3 contains 17 residues. This record comes from a study of T cells after yellow fever vaccination. Conversion of TCR transcripts into cDNA relied on 5'RACE template switching, which added a universal primer site and UMIs. TCRdb used MiXCR to reprocess the 5' RACE reads, holding one entry per CDR3 protein. The data hold some 600,000 distinct CDR3 sequences, with roughly 17% observed a single time. Study-wide results and limits: The secondary T-cell response peaked on day 5, not day 15, but was weaker. Most clones from primary vaccination resurfaced after the booster (nearly 97% CD4, 88% CD8).

Specimen: PBMCs, collected 5 to 6 days after the first yellow fever vaccination. The receptor was derived from a man younger than 35 who received the YFV17D yellow fever vaccine. The V call is TRBV6-5, the J call TRBJ2-5; TRBD1 is a possible D gene (7 bases). CDR3 residues: CASSYSRQGGYQETQYF. The DNA for the CDR3 is TGTGCCAGCAGTTACTCGAGGCAGGGGGGATACCAAGAGACCCAGTACTTC.